The 7 T cell receptor beta chains in this list originate from one sample, sequenced in a study of human T cells and chemical hapten exposure. Time point specified: patch test 2, 6 weeks after DPC sensitization. As for treatment: therapeutic diphenylcyclopropenone sensitization with weekly scalp DPC. TCRdb re-called the RACE reads through MiXCR, storing one row per CDR3 protein. In the table there are 65,000 to 90,000 distinct CDR3 sequences, about 6.6% of which are singletons. The input for sequencing was whole blood, taken in connection with sensitization to the hapten diphenylcyclopropenone (DPC). The receptors were gathered from a woman aged 25 to 39 with alopecia areata. Some clones in this sample may be carry-over from other donors' samples.

This clonotype occurred many times. The chain links TRBV5-4 to TRBJ2-5; D unclear. V was shortened by 5 bases and J by 3 bases, with 17 bases between the two germline ends. Germline loops: CDR1 SGHNT, CDR2 YYREEE (reference sequence). This CDR3 is 15 amino acids long. The CDR3 reads CASSPRPAVEETQYF. For the CDR3, the DNA is TGTGCCAGCAGTCCCAGGCCGGCGGTGGAAGAGACCCAGTACTTC.

This sequence joins TRBV2 and TRBJ1-2, with 8 bases aligning to TRBD1. Losses at the gene ends were 4 bases for V and 2 bases for J; bases not matched to a gene: 6. The CDR3 consists of 15 residues. Germline assignment: CDR1 SNHLY and CDR2 FYNNEI. The CDR3, as DNA: TGTGCCAGCAGTGCCCAGGGGGCGCAGAACTATGGCTACACCTTC. This codes for CASSAQGAQNYGYTF.

At least ten counts were recorded for this clonotype. The V and J genes are TRBV14 and TRBJ2-5; D call uncertain. The V and J ends lost 1 base and 1 base respectively, with 10 bases between them. The V gene's germline CDR1 is SGHDN and CDR2 FVKESK. The CDR3 length is 15 residues. The CDR3 reads CASSQVGFSQETQYF. Here the CDR3 DNA reads TGTGCCAGCAGCCAAGTAGGGTTCAGCCAAGAGACCCAGTACTTC.

In its sample, this clonotype was seen many times. This chain links TRBV6-2 or TRBV6-3 with TRBJ1-1, with no clear D. V lost 7 bases, J lost 6 bases, and 15 bases lay in between. The CDR3 spans 13 residues. Germline V gene lookup returns CDR1 MNHEY and CDR2 SVGEGT. The CDR3 loop is CASTPPGRAEAFF. The CDR3 DNA sequence: TGTGCCAGCACTCCACCGGGGAGGGCTGAAGCTTTCTTT.

CDR3 DNA: TGCAGTTTTATAGGGGTCGGGACAGGTCTGAACACTGAAGCTTTCTTT. Residues: CSFIGVGTGLNTEAFF. The chain carries TRBV20-1 and TRBJ1-1; TRBD1 agrees at 8 bases. Trimming removed 8 bases from V and 0 bases from J; junction bases left unmatched: 14. This CDR3 has 16 residues. From germline, CDR1 is DFQATT and CDR2 SNEGSKA (reference sequence).

About this clonotype itself: This sequence may be a read error, since a much larger clone differs from it by one base. The V gene is TRBV12-3 or TRBV12-4, the J gene TRBJ1-2; D is unclear. The CDR3 is made up of 15 amino acids. In DNA form, the CDR3 reads TGTGACAGCAGTTTAGACCCAGGCGGGCATGATGGCTACACCTTC. Protein: CDSSLDPGGHDGYTF.

V gene TRBV5-8 combines with J gene TRBJ1-2; TRBD1 matches 9 bases. This CDR3 is 15 amino acids long. V lost 3 bases and J lost 4; bases outside the gene matches: 7. Germline V CDR1 and CDR2: SGHTS, YDEGEE. Written as DNA, the CDR3 is TGTGCCAGCAGCTCCGGCGACAGGGGGACCTATGGCTACACCTTC. Amino acid sequence: CASSSGDRGTYGYTF.